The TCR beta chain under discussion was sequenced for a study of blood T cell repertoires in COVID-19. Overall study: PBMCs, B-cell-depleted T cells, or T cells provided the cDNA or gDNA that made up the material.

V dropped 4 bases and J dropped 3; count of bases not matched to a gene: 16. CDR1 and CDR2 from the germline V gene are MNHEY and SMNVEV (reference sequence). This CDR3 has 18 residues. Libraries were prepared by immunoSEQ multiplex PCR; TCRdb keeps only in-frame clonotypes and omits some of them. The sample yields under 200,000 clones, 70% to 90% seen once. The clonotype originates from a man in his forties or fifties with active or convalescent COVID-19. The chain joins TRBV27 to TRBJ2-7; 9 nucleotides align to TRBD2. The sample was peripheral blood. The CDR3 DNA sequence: TGTGCCAGCAGTTACCCGGGCGGGAGGGGGCTTCCGAGCTACGAGCAGTACTTC. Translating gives CASSYPGGRGLPSYEQYF.